A single sample is the source of the 15 T cell receptor beta chains below, sequenced in a study of T cells in Graves' hyperthyroidism and ophthalmopathy. TCR beta CDR3 sequences were amplified from RNA transcripts. The HTBI primer set served for first-round RT-PCR of the TCR CDR3. TCRdb passed the multiplex PCR reads through MiXCR, listing each CDR3 protein once. The sample holds 250,000 to 400,000 distinct CDR3 sequences; roughly 13% are singletons and the top ten take roughly 35%. Sequenced: blood. These receptors all come from a woman between 40 and 50 years old with Graves' ophthalmopathy.

In its sample, this clonotype was seen many times. This CDR3 is CSARRTGGYEQYF. DNA of the CDR3: TGCAGTGCTCGTCGGACAGGGGGCTACGAGCAGTACTTC. This rearrangement joins TRBV20-1 to TRBJ2-7; 10 bases fit TRBD1. This CDR3 region has 13 residues. CDR1 and CDR2 from the germline V gene are DFQATT and SNEGSKA (reference sequence). V gave up 5 bases and J gave up 3 bases; unmatched junction bases: 4.

The table lists this clonotype with many counts. The chain employs TRBV12-3 or TRBV12-4 and TRBJ2-5; no clear D. V dropped 5 bases and J dropped 13 bases, with 14 bases sitting between them. This CDR3 is built from 11 residues. CDR3 bases: TGTGCCAGCAGTGAGACCGGGCCTATGTACTTC. Residues: CASSETGPMYF.

This clonotype occurred many times. This rearrangement joins TRBV28 to TRBJ2-1, with 16 bases identical to TRBD2. CDR3 length equals 13 residues. J was trimmed by 12 bases and V by 6 bases; bases with no gene match: 2. Germline V gives CDR1 MDHEN, CDR2 SYDVKM. Written as DNA, the CDR3 is TGTGCCAGCAGCGGGACTAGCGGGAGGGCGCAGTTCTTC. Amino acids: CASSGTSGRAQFF.

At least ten counts were recorded for this clonotype. The chain uses TRBV6-5 and TRBJ2-7, with TRBD2 as a possible D gene (5 bases). This CDR3 contains 14 residues. CDR1 MNHEY and CDR2 SVGAGI come from the germline V gene. V was trimmed by 2 bases and J by 4 bases, leaving 12 bases between them. In DNA form, the CDR3 reads TGTGCCAGCAGTTACGCTAGCTTTGATTACGAGCAGTACTTC. This encodes CASSYASFDYEQYF.

In the case of this clonotype: A much larger clone sits a single nucleotide away, making a read error possible. This chain uses TRBV14 with TRBJ2-1; TRBD2 matches at 7 bases. The J segment lost 4 bases and the V segment lost 1 base, leaving 7 bases of the junction unmatched. The CDR3 consists of 16 residues. CDR1 is SGHDN and CDR2 is FVKESK in the germline V gene. The CDR3 loop reads CASSQGRRGWYNEQFF. CDR3 bases: TGTGCCAGCAGCCAAGGCCGGCGGGGGTGGTACAATGAGCAGTTCTTC.

The CDR3 DNA is TGTGCCAGCAGCCCCCGGATGGGGGATTCACCCCTCCACTTT. Its protein product is CASSPRMGDSPLHF. The V gene is TRBV7-6, the J gene TRBJ1-6, with TRBD1 as a possible D gene (5 bases). Trimming took 5 bases from V and 8 from J, leaving 13 bases between them. This CDR3 has 14 residues. The V gene's germline CDR1 is SGHVS and CDR2 FNYEAQ.

The sample holds many counts of this clonotype. V and J are TRBV12-3 or TRBV12-4 and TRBJ2-2, with TRBD1 matching over 11 bases. CDR3 length: 16 amino acids. After removal of 6 bases from V and 5 bases from J, the junction contained 8 bases not matched to a gene. The CDR3 reads CASSPRGDRGTGELFF. CDR3 nucleotide sequence: TGTGCCAGCAGCCCCAGAGGGGACAGGGGGACCGGGGAGCTGTTTTTT.

At least ten counts were recorded for this clonotype. This chain joins TRBV12-3 or TRBV12-4 and TRBJ2-2; D possibly uses TRBD1 or TRBD2 (5 bases each). V lost 1 base to trimming and J lost 1 base, with 10 bases between them. The CDR3 totals 16 residues. The CDR3 sequence: CASSLGKGRNTGELFF. Written as DNA, the CDR3 is TGTGCCAGCAGTTTAGGAAAGGGACGGAACACCGGGGAGCTGTTTTTT.

The chain employs TRBV19 and TRBJ1-3; D unclear. V lost 5 bases and J lost 0, with 11 bases in between. CDR3 length: 15 residues. The germline gives CDR1 LNHDA, CDR2 SQIVND (reference sequence). This chain's CDR3 is CASSVDWSSGNTIYF. The CDR3, as DNA: TGTGCCAGTAGTGTGGACTGGAGCTCTGGAAACACCATATATTTT. Full variable domain (outside the CDR3, taken from reference TRBV19 and TRBJ1-3): DGGITQSPKYLFRKEGQNVTLSCEQNLNHDAMYWYRQDPGQGLRLIYYSQIVNDFQKGDIAEGYSVSREKKESFPLTVTSAQKNPTAFYLCASSVDWSSGNTIYFGEGSWLTVV.

The chain has TRBV29-1 and TRBJ2-1; 13 positions agree with TRBD2. CDR3 length equals 16 residues. V lost 5 bases and J lost 4; bases outside the gene matches: 8. In germline, CDR1 is SQVTM, CDR2 ANQGSEA. CDR3 region: CSVIQGLAGSYNEQFF. The DNA for the CDR3 is TGCAGCGTTATACAGGGACTAGCGGGATCGTACAATGAGCAGTTCTTC.

The chain combines TRBV20-1 with TRBJ2-4; D unclear. Per the germline V gene, CDR1 is DFQATT and CDR2 is SNEGSKA (reference sequence). V shed 6 bases and J shed 0 bases, with 12 bases lying between them. The CDR3 contains 14 residues. CDR3 residues: CSASGPVAKNIQYF. The CDR3, as DNA: TGCAGTGCCTCCGGTCCCGTAGCCAAAAACATTCAGTACTTC.

The CDR3 protein is CASSFARGSELFF. The CDR3 DNA follows: TGTGCCAGCAGCTTCGCCCGGGGAAGTGAGCTGTTTTTT. The chain is built from TRBV11-3 and TRBJ2-2; perhaps TRBD2 as D (5 bases). Germline V gene sequence: CDR1 SGHNT, CDR2 YENEEA. Trimming removed 3 bases from V and 11 bases from J, with 13 bases in between. CDR3 length equals 13 residues.

This clonotype has a count of ten or more. The chain has TRBV29-1 and TRBJ2-7; the match to TRBD1 covers 7 bases. CDR1 is SQVTM, CDR2 ANQGSEA, per germline. The CDR3 is 14 amino acids. Trimming removed 5 bases from V and 0 bases from J; junction bases left unmatched: 7. The CDR3 sequence: CSVSGGPSSYEQYF. The CDR3 DNA is TGCAGCGTTTCAGGGGGTCCTAGCTCCTACGAGCAGTACTTC.

This clonotype was seen ten or more times. The V call is TRBV20-1, the J call TRBJ2-7; 8 nucleotides match TRBD2. CDR3 length: 15 amino acids. V was clipped by 1 base and J by 7 bases; unmatched bases: 12. CDR1 and CDR2 (germline): DFQATT, SNEGSKA (reference sequence). CDR3 DNA sequence: TGCAGTGCTAGAGCCGCTGGTAGCGGGGTATCGGAGCAGTACTTC. Protein sequence: CSARAAGSGVSEQYF.

This clonotype has a count of ten or more. The V gene is TRBV3-1, the J gene TRBJ2-3, with 7 bases aligning to TRBD1. The ends lost 4 bases at V and 8 bases at J; junction bases unmatched: 6. CDR3 length equals 13 residues. CDR1 and CDR2 (germline): LGHDT, YNNKEL (reference sequence). The DNA for the CDR3 is TGTGCCAGCAGCCTCAAGACAGGGAGTACGCAGTATTTT. Translating gives CASSLKTGSTQYF.